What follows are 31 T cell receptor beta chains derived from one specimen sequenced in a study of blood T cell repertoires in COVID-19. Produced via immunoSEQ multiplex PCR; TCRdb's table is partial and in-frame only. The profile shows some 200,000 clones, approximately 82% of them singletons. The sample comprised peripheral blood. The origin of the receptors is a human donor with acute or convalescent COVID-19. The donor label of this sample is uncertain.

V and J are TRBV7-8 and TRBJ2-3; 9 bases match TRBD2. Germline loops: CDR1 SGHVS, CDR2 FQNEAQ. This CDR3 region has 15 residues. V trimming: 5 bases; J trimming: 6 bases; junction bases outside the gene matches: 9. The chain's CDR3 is CASSRRAGGPDTQYF. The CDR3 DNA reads TGTGCCAGCAGCCGTAGGGCGGGGGGGCCCGATACGCAGTATTTT.

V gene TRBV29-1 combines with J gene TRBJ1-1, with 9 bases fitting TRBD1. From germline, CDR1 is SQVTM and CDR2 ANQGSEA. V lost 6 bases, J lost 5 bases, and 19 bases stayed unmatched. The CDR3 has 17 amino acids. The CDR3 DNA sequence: TGCAGCGTCCTCCCCTCTGGGACAGGGTTCTCGTGGACTGAAGCTTTCTTT. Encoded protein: CSVLPSGTGFSWTEAFF.

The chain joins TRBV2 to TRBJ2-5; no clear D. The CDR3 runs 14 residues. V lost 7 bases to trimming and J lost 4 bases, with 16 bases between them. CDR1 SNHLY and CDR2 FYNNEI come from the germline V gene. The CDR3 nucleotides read TGTGCCAGCAATCTGCGGATGTCCGGAGAGACCCAGTACTTC. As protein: CASNLRMSGETQYF.

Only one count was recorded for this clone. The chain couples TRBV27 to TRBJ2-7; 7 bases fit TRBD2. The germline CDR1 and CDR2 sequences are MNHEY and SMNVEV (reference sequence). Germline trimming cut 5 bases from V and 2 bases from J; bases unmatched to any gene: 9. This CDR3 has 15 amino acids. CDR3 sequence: CASSLRGDGAYEQYF. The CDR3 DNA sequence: TGTGCCAGCAGTCTACGGGGGGACGGCGCCTACGAGCAGTACTTC.

The CDR3 spells CASRLQINTEAFF. The CDR3 nucleotides are TGTGCCAGCAGGCTACAGATAAACACTGAAGCTTTCTTT. J is TRBJ1-1 and V is TRBV6-5; D is unresolved. This CDR3 comprises 13 residues. Per the germline V gene, CDR1 is MNHEY and CDR2 is SVGAGI. Trimming cost V 6 bases and J 2 bases, with 10 bases left between them.

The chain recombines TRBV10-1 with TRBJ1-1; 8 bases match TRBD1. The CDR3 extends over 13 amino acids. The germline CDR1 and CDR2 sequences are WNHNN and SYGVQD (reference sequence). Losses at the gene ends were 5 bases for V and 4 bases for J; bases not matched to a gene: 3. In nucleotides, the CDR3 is TGCGCCAGCAGTCCTACAGGGGGCACTGAAGCTTTCTTT. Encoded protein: CASSPTGGTEAFF.

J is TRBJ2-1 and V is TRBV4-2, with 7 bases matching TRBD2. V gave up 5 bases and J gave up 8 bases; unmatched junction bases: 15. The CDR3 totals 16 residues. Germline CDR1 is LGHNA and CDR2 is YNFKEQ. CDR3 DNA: TGTGCCAGCAGCAAACTCTCGGCGGGAGTGGGCGATGAGCAGTTCTTC. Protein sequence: CASSKLSAGVGDEQFF.

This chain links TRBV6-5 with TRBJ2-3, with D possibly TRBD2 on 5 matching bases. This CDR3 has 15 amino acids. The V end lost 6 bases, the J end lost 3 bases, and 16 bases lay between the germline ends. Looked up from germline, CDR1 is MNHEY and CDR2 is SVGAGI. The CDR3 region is CASRPSGIGTDTQYF. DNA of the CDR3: TGTGCCAGCAGACCCAGCGGTATTGGGACAGATACGCAGTATTTT.

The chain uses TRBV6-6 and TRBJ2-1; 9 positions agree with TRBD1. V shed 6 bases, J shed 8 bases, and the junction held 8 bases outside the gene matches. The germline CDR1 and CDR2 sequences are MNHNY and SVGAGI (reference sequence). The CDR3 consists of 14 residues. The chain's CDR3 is CASSTGGKFDEQFF. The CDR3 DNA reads TGTGCCAGCAGCACAGGGGGCAAATTCGATGAGCAGTTCTTC.

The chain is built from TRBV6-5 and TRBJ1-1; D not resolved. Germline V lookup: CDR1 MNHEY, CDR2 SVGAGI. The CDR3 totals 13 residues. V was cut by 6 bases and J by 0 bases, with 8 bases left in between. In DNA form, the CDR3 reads TGTGCCAGCAGCCAACAGATGAACACTGAAGCTTTCTTT. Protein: CASSQQMNTEAFF.

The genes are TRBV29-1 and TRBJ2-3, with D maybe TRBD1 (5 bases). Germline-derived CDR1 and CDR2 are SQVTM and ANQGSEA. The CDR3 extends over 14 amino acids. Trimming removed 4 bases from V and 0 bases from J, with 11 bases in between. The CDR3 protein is CSVATGLSTDTQYF. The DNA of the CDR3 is TGCAGCGTTGCCACAGGCCTGAGCACAGATACGCAGTATTTT.

The chain's CDR3 is CSVYGGTYEQYF. In DNA form, the CDR3 reads TGCAGCGTTTACGGGGGTACCTACGAGCAGTACTTC. This chain links TRBV29-1 with TRBJ2-7; tentatively, D is TRBD2 (6 bases). The germline V gene encodes CDR1 SQVTM and CDR2 ANQGSEA. The CDR3 loop spans 12 amino acids. V gave up 5 bases and J gave up 2 bases, with 10 bases separating them.

The CDR3 region has the DNA TGTGCCAGCAGCTTAACGACGGGTTCGGATCAGCCCCAGCATTTT. Translating it yields CASSLTTGSDQPQHF. The J gene is TRBJ1-5, the V gene TRBV11-2; no definite D call. The V end lost 2 bases, the J end lost 5 bases, and 13 bases lay between the germline ends. The germline V gene has CDR1 SGHAT and CDR2 FQNNGV. CDR3 size: 15 residues.

CDR3 residues: CAISEQATNEKLFF. CDR3 DNA sequence: TGTGCCATCAGTGAACAGGCAACTAATGAAAAACTGTTTTTT. The rearrangement joins TRBV10-3 to TRBJ1-4; D may be TRBD1 (5 bases). Germline V gene sequence: CDR1 ENHRY, CDR2 SYGVKD. This CDR3 has 14 residues. V was clipped by 3 bases and J by 0 bases, with 5 bases between them.

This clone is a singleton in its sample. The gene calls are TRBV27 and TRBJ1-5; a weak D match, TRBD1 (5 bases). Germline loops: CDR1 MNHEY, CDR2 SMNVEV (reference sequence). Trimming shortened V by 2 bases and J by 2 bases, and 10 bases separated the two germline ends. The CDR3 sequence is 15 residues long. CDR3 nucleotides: TGTGCCAGCAGTTTAGGGACTCGAGGCAATCAGCCCCAGCATTTT. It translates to CASSLGTRGNQPQHF.

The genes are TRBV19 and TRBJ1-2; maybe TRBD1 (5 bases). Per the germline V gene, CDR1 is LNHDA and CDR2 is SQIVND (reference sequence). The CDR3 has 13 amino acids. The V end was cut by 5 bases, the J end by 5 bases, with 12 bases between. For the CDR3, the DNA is TGTGCCAGTAGTGACCGGACACTTTATGGCTACACCTTC. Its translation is CASSDRTLYGYTF.

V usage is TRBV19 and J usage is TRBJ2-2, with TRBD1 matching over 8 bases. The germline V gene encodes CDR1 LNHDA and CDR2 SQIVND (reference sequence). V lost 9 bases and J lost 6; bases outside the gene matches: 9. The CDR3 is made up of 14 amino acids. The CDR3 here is CASKTGEWAGELFF. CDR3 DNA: TGTGCCAGCAAGACAGGGGAATGGGCCGGGGAGCTGTTTTTT.

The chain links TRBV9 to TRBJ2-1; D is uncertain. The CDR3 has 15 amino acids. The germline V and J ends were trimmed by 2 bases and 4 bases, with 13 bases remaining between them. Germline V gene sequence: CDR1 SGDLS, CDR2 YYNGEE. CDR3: CASSVTQWAYNEQFF. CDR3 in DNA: TGTGCCAGCAGCGTTACACAATGGGCATACAATGAGCAGTTCTTC.

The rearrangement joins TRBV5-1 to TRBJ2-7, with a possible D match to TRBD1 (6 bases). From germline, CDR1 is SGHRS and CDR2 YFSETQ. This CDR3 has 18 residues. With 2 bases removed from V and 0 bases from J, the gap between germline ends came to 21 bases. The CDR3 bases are TGCGCCAGCAGCTTACAACTTCCGGGACAAAAGAGCTCCTACGAGCAGTACTTC. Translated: CASSLQLPGQKSSYEQYF.

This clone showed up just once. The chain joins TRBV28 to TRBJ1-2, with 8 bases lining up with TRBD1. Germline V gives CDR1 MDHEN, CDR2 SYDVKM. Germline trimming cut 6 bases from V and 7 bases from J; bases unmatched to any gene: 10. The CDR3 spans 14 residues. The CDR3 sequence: CASSLNRGGLGYTF. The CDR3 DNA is TGTGCCAGCAGCCTAAACAGGGGGGGGCTTGGCTACACCTTC.

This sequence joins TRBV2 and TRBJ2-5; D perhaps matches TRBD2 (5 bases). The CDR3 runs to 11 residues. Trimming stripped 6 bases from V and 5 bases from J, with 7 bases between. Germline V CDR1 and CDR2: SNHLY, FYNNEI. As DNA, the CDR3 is TGTGCCAGCAGAGGGAGTGAGACCCAGTACTTC. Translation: CASRGSETQYF.

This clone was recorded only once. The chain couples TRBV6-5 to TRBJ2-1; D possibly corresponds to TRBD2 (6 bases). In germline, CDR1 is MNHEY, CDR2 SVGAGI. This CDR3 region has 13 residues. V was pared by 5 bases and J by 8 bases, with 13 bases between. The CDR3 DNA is TGTGCCAGCAGTACCATGGGGGGTGATGAGCAGTTCTTC. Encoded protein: CASSTMGGDEQFF.

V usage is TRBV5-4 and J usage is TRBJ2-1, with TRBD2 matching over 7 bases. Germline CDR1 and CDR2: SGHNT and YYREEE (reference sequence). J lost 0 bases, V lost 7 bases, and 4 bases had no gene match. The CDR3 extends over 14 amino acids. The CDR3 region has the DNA TGTGCCAGCGGGGGGGGGAGCTCCTACAATGAGCAGTTCTTC. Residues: CASGGGSSYNEQFF.

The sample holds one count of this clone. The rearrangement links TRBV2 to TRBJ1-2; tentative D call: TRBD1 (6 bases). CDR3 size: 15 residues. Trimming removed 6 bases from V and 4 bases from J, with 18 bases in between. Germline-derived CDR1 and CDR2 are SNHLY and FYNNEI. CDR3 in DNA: TGTGCCAGCAGATTCAACAGGGCCCCTGGCTATGGCTACACCTTC. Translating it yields CASRFNRAPGYGYTF.

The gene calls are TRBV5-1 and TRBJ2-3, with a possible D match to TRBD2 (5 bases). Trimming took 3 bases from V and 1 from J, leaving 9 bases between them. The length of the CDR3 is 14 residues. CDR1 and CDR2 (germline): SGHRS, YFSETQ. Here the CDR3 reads CASSSAGGTDTQYF. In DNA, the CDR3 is TGCGCCAGCAGCTCGGCCGGGGGCACAGATACGCAGTATTTT.

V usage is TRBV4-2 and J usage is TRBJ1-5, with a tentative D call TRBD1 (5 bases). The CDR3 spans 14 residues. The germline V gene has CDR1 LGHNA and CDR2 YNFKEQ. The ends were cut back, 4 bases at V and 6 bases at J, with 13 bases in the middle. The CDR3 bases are TGTGCCAGCAGCCCCGGGGGGGGGACTCAGCCCCAGCATTTT. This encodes CASSPGGGTQPQHF.

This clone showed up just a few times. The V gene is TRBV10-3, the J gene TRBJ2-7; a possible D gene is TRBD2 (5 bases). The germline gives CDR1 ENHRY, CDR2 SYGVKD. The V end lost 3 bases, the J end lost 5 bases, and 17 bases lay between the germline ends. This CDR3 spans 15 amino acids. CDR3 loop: CAISEPGILRHEQYF. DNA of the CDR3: TGTGCCATCAGTGAACCCGGGATCCTACGCCACGAGCAGTACTTC.

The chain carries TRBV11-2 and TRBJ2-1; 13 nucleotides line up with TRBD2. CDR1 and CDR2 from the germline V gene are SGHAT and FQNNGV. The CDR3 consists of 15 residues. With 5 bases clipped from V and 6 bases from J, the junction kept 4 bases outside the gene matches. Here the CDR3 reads CASSKTSGRINEQFF. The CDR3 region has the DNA TGTGCCAGCAGCAAGACTAGCGGGAGGATCAATGAGCAGTTCTTC.

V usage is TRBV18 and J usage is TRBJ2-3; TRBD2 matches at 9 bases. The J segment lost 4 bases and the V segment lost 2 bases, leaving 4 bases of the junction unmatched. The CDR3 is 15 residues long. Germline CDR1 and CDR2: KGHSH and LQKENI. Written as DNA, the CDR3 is TGTGCCAGCTCACCAGGTAGCGGGAGACCAGATACGCAGTATTTT. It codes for CASSPGSGRPDTQYF. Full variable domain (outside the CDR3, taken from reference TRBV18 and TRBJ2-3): NAGVMQNPRHLVRRRGQEARLRCSPMKGHSHVYWYRQLPEEGLKFMVYLQKENIIDESGMPKERFSAEFPKEGPSILRIQQVVRGDSAAYFCASSPGSGRPDTQYFGPGTRLTVL.

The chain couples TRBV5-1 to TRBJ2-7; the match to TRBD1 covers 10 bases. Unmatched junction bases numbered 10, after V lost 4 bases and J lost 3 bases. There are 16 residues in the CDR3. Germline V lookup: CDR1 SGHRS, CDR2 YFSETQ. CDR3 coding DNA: TGCGCCAGCAGCACCCAGACAGGGGGCGGACTCTACGAGCAGTACTTC. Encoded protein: CASSTQTGGGLYEQYF. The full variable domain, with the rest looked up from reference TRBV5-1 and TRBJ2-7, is KAGVTQTPRYLIKTRGQQVTLSCSPISGHRSVSWYQQTPGQGLQFLFEYFSETQRNKGNFPGRFSGRQFSNSRSEMNVSTLELGDSALYLCASSTQTGGGLYEQYFGPGTRLTVT.

CDR3 region: CATRDRGEEKLFF. The CDR3 coding sequence is TGTGCCACCCGGGACAGGGGAGAGGAAAAACTGTTTTTT. The genes are TRBV19 and TRBJ1-4; 10 nucleotides agree with TRBD1. Germline lookup yields CDR1 LNHDA and CDR2 SQIVND (reference sequence). Trimming took 10 bases from V and 8 from J; bases not matched to a gene: 7. The CDR3 spans 13 residues.